Below are 12 T cell receptor beta chains sequenced from a single sample in a study of blood T cell repertoires in COVID-19. The data were produced by immunoSEQ multiplex PCR, yet TCRdb's version contains in-frame clones alone and is incomplete. The table includes about 180,000 clones, approximately 88% detected once. The sample taken for sequencing was peripheral blood. Every receptor here comes from a woman in her twenties or thirties with acute or convalescent COVID-19.

The CDR3 nucleotides are TGTGCCAGCCAGGGACAGCCGAACACTGAAGCTTTCTTT. It specifies CASQGQPNTEAFF. The chain employs TRBV12-3 or TRBV12-4 and TRBJ1-1, with 7 bases that match TRBD1. The CDR3 totals 13 residues. Trimming removed 8 bases from V and 1 base from J; junction bases left unmatched: 4.

The chain couples TRBV7-8 to TRBJ1-5; TRBD1 might be the D (6 bases). The length of the CDR3 is 14 residues. Per the germline V gene, CDR1 is SGHVS and CDR2 is FQNEAQ. V was shortened by 5 bases and J by 4 bases, with 12 bases between the two germline ends. As DNA, the CDR3 is TGTGCCAGCAGCACAACAGGGTTTAATCAGCCCCAGCATTTT. Encoded protein: CASSTTGFNQPQHF.

This chain joins TRBV2 and TRBJ2-7, with D possibly being TRBD1 (5 bases). Germline lookup yields CDR1 SNHLY and CDR2 FYNNEI. Trimming stripped 1 base from V and 12 bases from J, with 16 bases between. The CDR3 totals 13 residues. As DNA, the CDR3 is TGTGCCAGCAGTGAAGAGGCGGCGGTAGGGGCGTACTTC. Translation: CASSEEAAVGAYF.

This chain uses TRBV4-1 with TRBJ1-6; 7 bases map to TRBD1. V trimming: 3 bases; J trimming: 7 bases; junction bases outside the gene matches: 9. Germline-derived CDR1 and CDR2 are MGHRA and YSYEKL. The CDR3 is 16 amino acids. DNA for the CDR3: TGCGCCAGCAGCCAGGGCCGCGGGACAGCGAATTCACCCCTCCACTTT. Protein sequence: CASSQGRGTANSPLHF.

This clone was picked up a small number of times. The J gene is TRBJ1-1, the V gene TRBV5-1; TRBD1 is a possible D gene (5 bases). The length of the CDR3 is 16 residues. The V gene's germline CDR1 is SGHRS and CDR2 YFSETQ. V was shortened by 0 bases and J by 5 bases, with 17 bases between the two germline ends. The CDR3 DNA reads TGCGCCAGCAGCTTGGGGGCGACAGTCGCCCCAACTGAAGCTTTCTTT. Translated: CASSLGATVAPTEAFF.

This chain connects TRBV5-1 to TRBJ2-5; perhaps TRBD1 as D (6 bases). The length of the CDR3 is 14 residues. V was pared by 4 bases and J by 3 bases, with 13 bases between. Germline V gene data show CDR1 as SGHRS and CDR2 as YFSETQ. The CDR3 coding sequence is TGCGCCAGCAGCCCCGCACGGACAGAAGAGACCCAGTACTTC. Its translation: CASSPARTEETQYF.

This chain connects TRBV2 to TRBJ1-5; no definite D call. The CDR3 contains 13 residues. Germline V gives CDR1 SNHLY, CDR2 FYNNEI. The V and J ends lost 8 bases and 7 bases respectively, with 15 bases between them. CDR3: CASGGEVVQPQHF. DNA of the CDR3: TGTGCCAGCGGAGGAGAAGTAGTACAGCCCCAGCATTTT.

The rearrangement uses TRBV5-8 and TRBJ1-1; tentatively, D is TRBD1 (5 bases). This CDR3 has 15 amino acids. The germline CDR1 and CDR2 sequences are SGHTS and YDEGEE. V was clipped by 4 bases and J by 0 bases, with 13 bases between them. The CDR3 bases are TGTGCCAGCAGCGGGCGGGGGAGCATGAACACTGAAGCTTTCTTT. Amino acids: CASSGRGSMNTEAFF.

The chain's CDR3 is CAWSQPGSSYEQYF. DNA for the CDR3: TGTGCCTGGAGTCAACCCGGGAGCTCCTACGAGCAGTACTTC. The chain joins TRBV30 to TRBJ2-7, with D maybe TRBD2 (6 bases). V dropped 2 bases and J dropped 0 bases, with 11 bases sitting between them. CDR1 is GTSNPN, CDR2 SVGIG, per germline (reference sequence). The CDR3 extends over 14 amino acids. The complete variable domain, with remaining parts taken from reference TRBV30 and TRBJ2-7, reads SQTIHQWPATLVQPVGSPLSLECTVEGTSNPNLYWYRQAAGRGLQLLFYSVGIGQISSEVPQNLSASRPQDRQFILSSKKLLLSDSGFYLCAWSQPGSSYEQYFGPGTRLTVT.

The V and J genes are TRBV5-6 and TRBJ2-7, with D hard to call. The V gene's germline CDR1 is SGHDT and CDR2 YYEEEE. The CDR3 loop spans 12 amino acids. Trimming pared 4 bases from V and 0 bases from J, leaving 5 bases between. This CDR3 is CASSTDSYEQYF. The CDR3 bases are TGTGCCAGCAGCACAGACTCCTACGAGCAGTACTTC.

The chain carries TRBV9 and TRBJ2-3; D perhaps matches TRBD2 (6 bases). Trimming cost V 1 base and J 3 bases, with 15 bases left between them. Germline V lookup: CDR1 SGDLS, CDR2 YYNGEE. CDR3 length: 16 residues. The CDR3 DNA is TGTGCCAGCAGCGTATTTGGAGGGAGCGGGACAGATACGCAGTATTTT. This encodes CASSVFGGSGTDTQYF. Using reference TRBV9 and TRBJ2-3 for the parts outside the CDR3, the full variable domain is DSGVTQTPKHLITATGQRVTLRCSPRSGDLSVYWYQQSLDQGLQFLIQYYNGEERAKGNILERFSAQQFPDLHSELNLSSLELGDSALYFCASSVFGGSGTDTQYFGPGTRLTVL.

This clone was counted between two and nine times. J is TRBJ1-1 and V is TRBV5-1, with a tentative D call TRBD1 (6 bases). The V gene's germline CDR1 is SGHRS and CDR2 YFSETQ. V was trimmed by 0 bases and J by 1 base, leaving 7 bases between them. The CDR3 length is 14 residues. The CDR3 nucleotides are TGCGCCAGCAGCTTGGTACAGGGGAACACTGAAGCTTTCTTT. It translates to CASSLVQGNTEAFF. Drawing the rest from reference TRBV5-1 and TRBJ1-1, the complete variable domain is KAGVTQTPRYLIKTRGQQVTLSCSPISGHRSVSWYQQTPGQGLQFLFEYFSETQRNKGNFPGRFSGRQFSNSRSEMNVSTLELGDSALYLCASSLVQGNTEAFFGQGTRLTVV.